This T cell receptor beta chain stems from a study of blood T cell repertoires in COVID-19. As originally analysed: Using reference gene primer amplification, nucleated cell counts were estimated. The table came from immunoSEQ multiplex PCR; TCRdb's copy has only in-frame clones and leaves some out. From that table come the V and J calls and clone size; the DNA was used to work out D and trimming. Of around 200,000 clones listed, roughly 80% are singletons. The ends were cut back, 1 base at V and 6 bases at J, with 19 bases in the middle. This CDR3 comprises 17 residues. CDR1 is LGHDT, CDR2 YNNKEL, per germline (reference sequence).

The sequenced sample consisted of peripheral blood. The clonotype was recovered from a woman older than 75 with acute or convalescent COVID-19. V usage is TRBV3-1 (or the pseudogene TRBV3-2) and J usage is TRBJ2-1; maybe TRBD2 (7 bases). CDR3 in amino acids: CASSQGITGGRRNEQFF. CDR3 DNA: TGTGCCAGCAGCCAAGGTATAACGGGGGGCCGTCGCAATGAGCAGTTCTTC.